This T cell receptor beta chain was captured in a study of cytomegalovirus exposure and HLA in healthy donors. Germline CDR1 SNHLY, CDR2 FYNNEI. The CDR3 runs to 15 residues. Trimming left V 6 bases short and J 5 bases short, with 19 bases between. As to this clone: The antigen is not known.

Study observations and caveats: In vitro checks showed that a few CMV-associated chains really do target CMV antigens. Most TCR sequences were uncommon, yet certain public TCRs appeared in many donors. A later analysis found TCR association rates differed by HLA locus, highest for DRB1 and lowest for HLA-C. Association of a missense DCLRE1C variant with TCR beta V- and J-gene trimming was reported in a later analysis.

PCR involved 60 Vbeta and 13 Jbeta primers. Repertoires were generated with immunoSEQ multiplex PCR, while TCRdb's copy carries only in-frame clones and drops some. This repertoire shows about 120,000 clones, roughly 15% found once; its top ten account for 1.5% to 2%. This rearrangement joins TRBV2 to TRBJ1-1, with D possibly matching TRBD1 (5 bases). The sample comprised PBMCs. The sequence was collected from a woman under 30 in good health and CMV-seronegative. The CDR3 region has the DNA TGTGCCAGCAGCCCACCCCAGGGAGGCGCGACTGAAGCTTTCTTT. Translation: CASSPPQGGATEAFF.